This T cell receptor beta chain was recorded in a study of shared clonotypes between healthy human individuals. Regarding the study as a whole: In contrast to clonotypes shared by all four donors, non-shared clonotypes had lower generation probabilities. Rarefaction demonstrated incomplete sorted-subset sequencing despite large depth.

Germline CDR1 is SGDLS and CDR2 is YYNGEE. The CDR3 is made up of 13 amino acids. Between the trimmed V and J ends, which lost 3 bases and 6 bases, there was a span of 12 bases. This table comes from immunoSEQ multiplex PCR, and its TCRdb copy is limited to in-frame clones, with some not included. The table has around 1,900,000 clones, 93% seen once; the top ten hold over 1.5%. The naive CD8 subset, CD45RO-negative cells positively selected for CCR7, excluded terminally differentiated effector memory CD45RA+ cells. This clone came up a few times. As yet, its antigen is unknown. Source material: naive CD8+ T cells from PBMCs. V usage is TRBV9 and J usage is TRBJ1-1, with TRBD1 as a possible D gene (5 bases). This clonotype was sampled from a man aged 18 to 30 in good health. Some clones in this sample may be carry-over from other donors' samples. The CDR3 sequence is CASSAGSGAEAFF. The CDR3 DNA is TGTGCCAGCAGCGCCGGATCGGGGGCTGAAGCTTTCTTT. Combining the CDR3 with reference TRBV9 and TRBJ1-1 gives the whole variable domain DSGVTQTPKHLITATGQRVTLRCSPRSGDLSVYWYQQSLDQGLQFLIQYYNGEERAKGNILERFSAQQFPDLHSELNLSSLELGDSALYFCASSAGSGAEAFFGQGTRLTVV.